This TCR beta chain is from a study of blood T cells in healthy people across ages. Per sample, at least 5.5 micrograms of total RNA were extracted. This CDR3 is built from 16 residues. CDR1 and CDR2 from the germline V gene are SGHTA and FQGNSA. Germline trimming cut 1 base from V and 0 bases from J; bases unmatched to any gene: 4. A second about 6 to 12 cycle PCR used barcoded and J-beta primers. TCRdb called the 5' RACE reads again in MiXCR, with one record for every CDR3 protein. This table holds 700,000 to 800,000 distinct CDR3 sequences, 35% to 45% found once. As to this clonotype: The antigen is undetermined.

Whole-study findings and limits: Any changes in expanded clonotypes were possibly confounded, as donor CMV status remained unknown. Long-lived donors carried more naive CD4+ cells and greater diversity than aged donors.

The sample was blood. The receptor was derived from an older woman in good health. The chain links TRBV7-2 to TRBJ2-7, with 9 positions matching TRBD1. The CDR3 bases are TGTGCCAGCAGCTTAGTGGGGACAGGGAGCTCCTACGAGCAGTACTTC. This sequence encodes CASSLVGTGSSYEQYF.